This T cell receptor (beta chain) was found in a study of T-cell reconstitution after alpha-beta-depleted transplantation in children. Unique molecular identifiers were built into the TCRbeta library. TCRdb re-called the PCR reads with MiXCR, one entry per CDR3 protein. The profile shows about 540,000 distinct CDR3 sequences, roughly 18% of them singletons. The CDR3 spans 15 residues. CDR1 is SEHNR, CDR2 FQNEAQ, per germline (reference sequence). Trimming left V 1 base short and J 4 bases short, with 11 bases between. This clonotype was detected ten times or more. The starting material was PBMCs from the stem cell graft donor, obtained from the stem cell graft. This receptor was taken from a human donor who donated a stem cell graft to a child with acute lymphoblastic leukemia. The chain uses TRBV7-9 and TRBJ1-3; D is ambiguous. CDR3 protein: CASSLVGPPGNTIYF. CDR3 sequence (DNA): TGTGCCAGCAGCTTAGTAGGGCCCCCAGGAAACACCATATATTTT.